The TCR beta chain under discussion was sequenced for a study of shared clonotypes between healthy human individuals. Across the study: The study used three CD4 naive, three CD4 memory, two CD8 naive and one CD8 memory plate per donor. Whole-study findings and limits: Donor clonotype sharing was expected to depend on sequencing depth.

Note on this clone: Its antigen is undetermined. A junction end diverges from the germline sequence, so it may reflect a read error.

Methods used by the authors: Junction-only sequences produced by ImmunoSEQ had no quality scores, so filtering differed. The assay was immunoSEQ multiplex PCR, and TCRdb's table has in-frame clones only and misses some. The D gene and trimming were derived from the DNA, and the V and J assignments and clone size from that table. The table has approximately 620,000 clones, about 96% seen once. Germline CDR1 SGHTA, CDR2 FQGNSA. The CDR3 contains 12 residues. The investigators split CD4+ cells into a CD45RA+ naive subset and a CD45RA-negative memory subset. V and J are TRBV7-2 and TRBJ1-3; D perhaps matches TRBD1 (5 bases). Sequencing used naive CD4+ T cells sorted from blood. Documented subset: CD45RA+ positively selected. The source of this sequence is a woman in her 30s in good health. This CDR3 reads CASSLDVRTNDF. In DNA form, the CDR3 reads TGTGCCAGCAGCTTAGATGTCCGGACAAATGATTTT.